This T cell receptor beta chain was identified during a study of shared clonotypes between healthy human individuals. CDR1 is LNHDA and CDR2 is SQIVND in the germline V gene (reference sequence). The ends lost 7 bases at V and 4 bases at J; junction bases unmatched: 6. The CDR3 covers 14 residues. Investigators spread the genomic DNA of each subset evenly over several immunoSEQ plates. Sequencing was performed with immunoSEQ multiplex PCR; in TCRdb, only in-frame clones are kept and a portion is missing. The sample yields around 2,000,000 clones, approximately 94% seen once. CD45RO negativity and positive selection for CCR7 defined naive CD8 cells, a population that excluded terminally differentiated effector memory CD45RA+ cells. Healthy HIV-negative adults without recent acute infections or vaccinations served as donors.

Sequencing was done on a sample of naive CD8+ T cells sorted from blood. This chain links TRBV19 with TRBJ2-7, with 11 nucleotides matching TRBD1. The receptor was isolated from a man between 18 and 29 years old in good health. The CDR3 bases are TGTGCCAGTACCCCGGGACAGGGGGTATACGAGCAGTACTTC. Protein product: CASTPGQGVYEQYF.